The 25 T cell receptor beta chains below all came from one sample that was sequenced in a study of T cells in women clearing cervical HPV infection. Libraries were prepared by immunoSEQ multiplex PCR; TCRdb keeps only in-frame clonotypes and omits some of them. Its clone listing holds over 20,000 clones. The sequenced sample consisted of blood buffy coat. The receptors stem from a woman aged 18 to 75 with a cervical HPV16 infection that either progressed to CIN3+ or cleared (not recorded which).

In regard to this clone: The junction differs from germline at one of its ends, possibly a read error. Read data end 3 residues before the CDR3 end; the end is taken from the germline J gene. The rearrangement uses TRBV7-2 and TRBJ2-7; tentatively, D is TRBD2 (5 bases). The CDR3 length is 15 residues. The germline gives CDR1 SGHTA, CDR2 FQGNSA. This chain's CDR3 is CVSSLQTTVSYEQYF. Incomplete CDR3 DNA: TGTGTCAGCAGCCTACAGACTACAGTCTCCTACGAG.

Note on this clone: The observed sequence ends 3 residues before the CDR3 terminus, with the missing tail filled in from the germline J gene. This chain uses TRBV7-8 with TRBJ1-2; D is undetermined. The V and J ends lost 5 bases and 7 bases respectively, with 14 bases between them. CDR1 SGHVS and CDR2 FQNEAQ come from the germline V gene. This CDR3 region has 13 residues. The CDR3 bases that were read are TGTGCCAGCAGCGAGAACCCAGGTGGTGGC. Translated, it gives CASSENPGGG. The full CDR3 protein reads CASSENPGGGYTF. The complete variable domain, with remaining parts taken from reference TRBV7-8 and TRBJ1-2, reads GAGVSQSPRYKVAKRGQDVALRCDPISGHVSLFWYQQALGQGPEFLTYFQNEAQLDKSGLPSDRFFAERPEGSVSTLKIQRTQQEDSAVYLCASSENPGGGYTFGSGTRLTVV.

CDR3 DNA, as far as it was read: TGTGCCAGCAGCACAGTTGGTGGGCAGGGCCAGACC. It encodes CASSTVGGQGQT. The whole CDR3 is CASSTVGGQGQTQYF. This chain connects TRBV9 to TRBJ2-5, with TRBD1 as a possible D gene (5 bases). From the germline J gene comes the end of the CDR3, since the read stops 3 residues before it. Trimming shortened V by 4 bases and J by 6 bases, and 19 bases separated the two germline ends. Germline V lookup: CDR1 SGDLS, CDR2 YYNGEE. The CDR3 covers 15 residues. The full variable domain, rest sourced from reference TRBV9 and TRBJ2-5, is DSGVTQTPKHLITATGQRVTLRCSPRSGDLSVYWYQQSLDQGLQFLIQYYNGEERAKGNILERFSAQQFPDLHSELNLSSLELGDSALYFCASSTVGGQGQTQYFGPGTRLLVL.

Turning to this clone: The read ends 3 residues early relative to the CDR3; the germline J gene fills the gap. The rearrangement links TRBV11-2 to TRBJ2-5; the match to TRBD2 covers 9 bases. Per germline, CDR1 SGHAT and CDR2 FQNNGV. Trimming took 4 bases from V and 2 from J; bases not matched to a gene: 2. The CDR3 covers 14 residues. The CDR3 is CASSSSGAQETQYF. The sequenced CDR3 bases are TGTGCCAGCAGCTCTAGCGGGGCGCAAGAGACC.

As for this clone: The read ends 3 residues early relative to the CDR3; the germline J gene fills the gap. The V call is TRBV5-4, the J call TRBJ2-5, with 9 bases identical to TRBD1. V trimming: 4 bases; J trimming: 5 bases; junction bases outside the gene matches: 9. The germline V gene has CDR1 SGHNT and CDR2 YYREEE (reference sequence). The CDR3 length is 15 residues. The CDR3 region is CASSQDRGERETQYF. The covered CDR3 bases are TGTGCCAGCAGCCAGGACAGGGGAGAGCGGGAGACC.

With respect to this clone: The read halts 3 residues ahead of the CDR3 end, with the missing end drawn from the germline J gene. The chain uses TRBV9 and TRBJ2-2, with a weak D call TRBD1 (5 bases). The V gene lost 0 bases and the J gene lost 6 bases, with 12 bases spanning the gap. Germline CDR1 is SGDLS and CDR2 is YYNGEE. The CDR3 loop spans 15 amino acids. CDR3: CASSVADSPAGELFF. CDR3 DNA, as far as it was read: TGTGCCAGCAGCGTAGCTGACAGTCCGGCCGGGGAG.

Details on this clone: The observed sequence ends 3 residues before the CDR3 terminus, with the missing tail filled in from the germline J gene. The rearrangement links TRBV12-5 to TRBJ2-7, with unresolved D. The germline CDR1 and CDR2 sequences are LGHNT and FRNRAP. Trimming took off 6 bases at V and 2 bases at J, with 5 bases between the two ends. CDR3 length: 11 residues. The CDR3 sequence is CASGPPYEQYF. Incomplete CDR3 DNA: TGTGCTAGTGGCCCTCCCTACGAG.

A word on this clone: The sequenced fragment ends 3 residues before the CDR3 boundary, so the rest is inferred from the germline J gene. V and J are TRBV7-6 and TRBJ2-3, with 11 bases that match TRBD1. The CDR3 is 17 residues long. Unmatched junction bases numbered 7, after V lost 1 base and J lost 4 bases. Germline V CDR1 and CDR2: SGHVS, FNYEAQ. Here the CDR3 reads CASSLGIRDRGSDTQYF. The sequenced part of the CDR3 DNA is TGTGCCAGCAGCTTAGGAATCCGGGACAGGGGGTCAGATACG. The whole variable domain, filled in from reference TRBV7-6 and TRBJ2-3, reads GAGVSQSPRYKVTKRGQDVALRCDPISGHVSLYWYRQALGQGPEFLTYFNYEAQQDKSGLPNDRFSAERPEGSISTLTIQRTEQRDSAMYRCASSLGIRDRGSDTQYFGPGTRLTVL.

About this clone: The read comes to an end 3 residues before the CDR3 does, leaving the germline J gene to fill in the end. V and J are TRBV11-2 and TRBJ2-3; no firm D call. The V gene lost 1 base and the J gene lost 3 bases, with 5 bases spanning the gap. CDR1 and CDR2 from the germline V gene are SGHAT and FQNNGV. The CDR3 consists of 13 residues. The part of the CDR3 DNA that was read is TGTGCCAGCAGCTTAGTAACTACAGATACG. Translated: CASSLVTTDT. The CDR3 in full is CASSLVTTDTQYF. The full variable domain, its missing parts supplied by reference TRBV11-2 and TRBJ2-3, is EAGVAQSPRYKIIEKRQSVAFWCNPISGHATLYWYQQILGQGPKLLIQFQNNGVVDDSQLPKDRFSAERLKGVDSTLKIQPAKLEDSAVYLCASSLVTTDTQYFGPGTRLTVL.

About this clone: The observed sequence ends 3 residues before the CDR3 terminus, with the missing tail filled in from the germline J gene. The rearrangement links TRBV7-2 to TRBJ1-6, with D unclear. Germline V lookup: CDR1 SGHTA, CDR2 FQGNSA. Trimming removed 3 bases from V and 5 bases from J, with 8 bases in between. CDR3 length: 14 residues. The CDR3: CASSLWLNNSPLHF. The CDR3 DNA, read in part, is TGTGCCAGCAGCTTGTGGCTTAATAATTCACCC. The entire variable domain, with the rest obtained from reference TRBV7-2 and TRBJ1-6, is as follows: GAGVSQSPSNKVTEKGKDVELRCDPISGHTALYWYRQSLGQGLEFLIYFQGNSAPDKSGLPSDRFSAERTGGSVSTLTIQRTQQEDSAVYLCASSLWLNNSPLHFGNGTRLTVT.

Concerning this clone: The CDR3 extends 3 residues past the end of the read, so its final part is completed from the germline J gene. This chain connects TRBV23-1 to TRBJ2-1; tentative D call: TRBD1 (6 bases). TRBV23-1 is classed as an ORF, of uncertain function. The CDR3 totals 18 residues. The V end lost 0 bases, the J end lost 5 bases, and 20 bases lay between the germline ends. The sequenced part of the CDR3 DNA is TGCGCCAGCAGTCAATCAGGGACACTCCCTCGGGCGAACAATGAG. Translating gives CASSQSGTLPRANNE. The whole CDR3 protein is CASSQSGTLPRANNEQFF.

Of note for this clone: Read data end 3 residues before the CDR3 end; the end is taken from the germline J gene. This chain connects TRBV19 to TRBJ2-1; 9 nucleotides line up with TRBD1. The CDR3 runs to 14 residues. CDR1 LNHDA and CDR2 SQIVND come from the germline V gene (reference sequence). With V trimmed by 8 bases and J by 6 bases, 8 bases remained unmatched. The CDR3 loop reads CASATGGGRNEQFF. CDR3 DNA (partial): TGTGCCAGTGCGACAGGGGGTGGACGCAATGAG. The variable domain in full, with the rest retrieved from reference TRBV19 and TRBJ2-1, is DGGITQSPKYLFRKEGQNVTLSCEQNLNHDAMYWYRQDPGQGLRLIYYSQIVNDFQKGDIAEGYSVSREKKESFPLTVTSAQKNPTAFYLCASATGGGRNEQFFGPGTRLTVL.

Concerning this clone: A junction boundary mismatches the germline segment, possibly from a read error. The read halts 3 residues ahead of the CDR3 end, with the missing end drawn from the germline J gene. The V and J genes are TRBV4-2 and TRBJ1-4; maybe TRBD1 (6 bases). The CDR3 contains 15 residues. Germline V CDR1 and CDR2: LGHNA, YNFKEQ. The DNA read from the CDR3 is TGCGCCAGCAGCCCAGGGGACGCGTCTAATGAAAAA. Translation: CASSPGDASNEK. The whole CDR3 sequence reads CASSPGDASNEKLFF.

On this clone: Read data end 3 residues before the CDR3 end; the end is taken from the germline J gene. This chain connects TRBV5-4 to TRBJ2-1, with 7 bases lining up with TRBD2. CDR1 SGHNT and CDR2 YYREEE come from the germline V gene (reference sequence). With V trimmed by 4 bases and J by 1 base, 5 bases remained unmatched. The CDR3 contains 15 residues. The sequenced part of the CDR3 DNA is TGTGCCAGCAGCACGGATAGCGGGTCCTACAATGAG. Amino acid sequence: CASSTDSGSYNE. The CDR3, in full, reads CASSTDSGSYNEQFF.

With respect to this clone: The observed sequence ends 3 residues before the CDR3 terminus, with the missing tail filled in from the germline J gene. The V and J genes are TRBV2 and TRBJ1-6, with 7 positions matching TRBD1. The CDR3 extends over 13 amino acids. Germline V gene data show CDR1 as SNHLY and CDR2 as FYNNEI. Trimming cost V 10 bases and J 9 bases; bases outside gene matches: 9. The CDR3 sequence is CATTGAASSPLHF. CDR3 DNA (partial): TGTGCCACCACAGGGGCCGCCAGTTCACCC.

Concerning this clone itself: The read comes to an end 3 residues before the CDR3 does, leaving the germline J gene to fill in the end. The rearrangement uses TRBV19 and TRBJ1-5; D is unresolved. Germline lookup yields CDR1 LNHDA and CDR2 SQIVND (reference sequence). V was shortened by 3 bases and J by 2 bases, with 11 bases between the two germline ends. CDR3 length: 15 residues. CDR3 bases read: TGTGCCAGTAGTATCCAGACGGGTGGCAATCAGCCC. Translating gives CASSIQTGGNQP. The CDR3 reads in full as CASSIQTGGNQPQHF.

About this clone: The CDR3 end is not reached by the read, which stops 3 residues before it; the germline J gene fills it in. V usage is TRBV20-1 and J usage is TRBJ2-3; D is undetermined. Trimming removed 1 base at V and 3 bases at J, with 8 bases between. Germline V CDR1 and CDR2: DFQATT, SNEGSKA (reference sequence). The CDR3 has 13 residues. CDR3 amino acids: CSARGLGTDTQYF. Incomplete CDR3 DNA: TGCAGTGCTAGAGGCCTCGGGACAGATACG.

In the case of this clone: The read ends 3 residues before the CDR3 terminus; that terminus is restored from the germline J gene. The rearrangement links TRBV19 to TRBJ1-5, with TRBD1 identical over 7 bases. Trimming cost V 10 bases and J 3 bases; bases outside gene matches: 6. CDR3 size: 13 residues. CDR1 is LNHDA, CDR2 SQIVND, per germline (reference sequence). CDR3 DNA, as far as it was read: TGTGCCACTAAACAGGGGACCAATCAGCCC. It translates to CATKQGTNQP. The full CDR3 sequence reads CATKQGTNQPQHF.

With regard to this clone: The CDR3 end falls 3 residues outside the read, so it is completed with the germline J gene. This chain links TRBV6-2 or TRBV6-3 with TRBJ2-5, with 9 bases identical to TRBD2. This CDR3 region has 15 residues. Germline values: CDR1 MNHEY, CDR2 SVGEGT. J was trimmed by 5 bases and V by 1 base; bases with no gene match: 5. CDR3: CASSYLAGGPETQYF. CDR3 DNA (partial): TGTGCCAGCAGTTACTTGGCGGGGGGGCCGGAGACC.

Details on this clone: The junction departs from germline at one end; a sequencing error may be responsible. Read data end 3 residues before the CDR3 end; the end is taken from the germline J gene. This chain uses TRBV4-2 with TRBJ2-2; D gene unclear. CDR1 and CDR2 (germline): LGHNA, YNFKEQ. The CDR3 totals 15 residues. This chain's CDR3 is CASSQDPEHNEKLFF. The sequenced CDR3 bases are TGCGCCAGCAGCCAAGACCCCGAACATAATGAAAAG.

A note on this clone: The CDR3 end lies 3 residues beyond the end of the read and is filled in from the germline J gene. This chain joins TRBV2 and TRBJ2-7; 9 nucleotides line up with TRBD2. CDR3 length: 14 residues. V trimming: 9 bases; J trimming: 4 bases; junction bases outside the gene matches: 10. The germline CDR1 and CDR2 sequences are SNHLY and FYNNEI. CDR3 bases read: TGTGCCAGTAAGGCGCGGGGGGGCTGGTACGAG. This gives the protein CASKARGGWYE. The entire CDR3 reads CASKARGGWYEQYF.

Note on this clone: Coverage ceases 3 residues before the CDR3 finishes, and the germline J gene fills in the end. This sequence joins TRBV7-9 and TRBJ1-2, with unresolved D. Between the trimmed V and J ends, which lost 3 bases and 4 bases, there was a span of 12 bases. This CDR3 spans 14 amino acids. Germline CDR1 reads SEHNR; CDR2 reads FQNEAQ (reference sequence). CDR3 protein: CASSLSGDLYGYTF. The sequenced CDR3 bases are TGTGCCAGCAGCTTGTCCGGGGATCTCTATGGC.

The part of the CDR3 DNA that was read is TGTGCCAGCGGACTCTCGGAGACC. Its protein product is CASGLSET. The whole CDR3 reads CASGLSETQYF. This chain links TRBV11-2 with TRBJ2-5, with D possibly being TRBD2 (5 bases). With the read ending 3 residues before the CDR3 end, the germline J gene is used to fill in that end. Germline V gene lookup returns CDR1 SGHAT and CDR2 FQNNGV. Trimming cost V 8 bases and J 5 bases, with 9 bases left between them. CDR3 length equals 11 residues.

Concerning this clone itself: The CDR3 extends 3 residues past the end of the read, so its final part is completed from the germline J gene. The rearrangement uses TRBV20-1 and TRBJ2-7, with TRBD1 matching over 10 bases. There are 15 residues in the CDR3. From germline, CDR1 is DFQATT and CDR2 SNEGSKA (reference sequence). Trimming took 5 bases from V and 1 from J; bases not matched to a gene: 8. CDR3 bases read: TGCAGTGCTCCCTCGCGGACAGGGGGGTCCTACGAG. Translated, it gives CSAPSRTGGSYE. The CDR3 in its entirety is CSAPSRTGGSYEQYF.

A remark on this clone: The read comes to an end 3 residues before the CDR3 does, leaving the germline J gene to fill in the end. The rearrangement joins TRBV18 to TRBJ1-6; possible D gene TRBD1, 5 bases. The CDR3 is 16 amino acids. Trimming removed 6 bases from V and 10 bases from J, with 22 bases in between. Germline assignment: CDR1 KGHSH and CDR2 LQKENI. Incomplete CDR3 DNA: TGTGCCAGCTCCCCGCTCACCCCGGATTCAGGGTCACCC. This gives the protein CASSPLTPDSGSP. The CDR3, in full, reads CASSPLTPDSGSPLHF. The variable domain in full, completed from reference TRBV18 and TRBJ1-6, reads NAGVMQNPRHLVRRRGQEARLRCSPMKGHSHVYWYRQLPEEGLKFMVYLQKENIIDESGMPKERFSAEFPKEGPSILRIQQVVRGDSAAYFCASSPLTPDSGSPLHFGNGTRLTVT.